Sequencing of this T cell receptor beta chain was carried out in a study of cytomegalovirus exposure and HLA in healthy donors. Findings and caveats of the study: For TCR beta chains, V- and J-gene trimming was later linked to a missense DCLRE1C variant. CMV serostatus stood as the only immune exposure information on hand. The classifier reportedly diagnosed cytomegalovirus status with high sensitivity and specificity.

A note on this clone: Its specificity is unknown.

Germline V gene lookup returns CDR1 PRHDT and CDR2 FYEKMQ (reference sequence). Trimming left V 5 bases short and J 6 bases short, with 8 bases between. The CDR3 length is 12 residues. PCR used 60 Vbeta primers and 13 Jbeta primers. The assay was immunoSEQ multiplex PCR, and TCRdb's table has in-frame clones only and misses some. The profile shows under 150,000 clones, roughly three fifths of them singletons. Material: PBMCs. The sequence was obtained from a man in his forties in good health and CMV-seropositive. The chain is built from TRBV13 and TRBJ1-5; D unresolved. Written as DNA, the CDR3 is TGTGCCAGCAGCCGCGGGGTTCAGCCCCAGCATTTT. Protein: CASSRGVQPQHF.